What follows are 26 T cell receptor beta chains derived from one specimen sequenced in a study of control samples from healthy donors and cancer patients. Profiled with immunoSEQ multiplex PCR; TCRdb holds only in-frame clones, not every one. Seen here are 76,000 or so clones, under 90% observed once, and the top ten hold around a tenth. Sequenced material: PBMCs. Receptors originate from a woman in her 50s with colorectal cancer.

The chain couples TRBV7-9 to TRBJ2-7; D uncertain. The CDR3 covers 14 residues. V was shortened by 4 bases and J by 2 bases, with 12 bases between the two germline ends. CDR1 is SEHNR, CDR2 FQNEAQ, per germline (reference sequence). The DNA of the CDR3 is TGTGCCAGCAGCTCGACTGTGAGAGCCTACGAGCAGTACGTC. Amino acid sequence: CASSSTVRAYEQYV.

V is TRBV15 and J is TRBJ1-5; 7 bases align to TRBD1. The germline V gene has CDR1 LNHNV and CDR2 YYDKDF (reference sequence). This CDR3 is built from 19 residues. Germline trimming cut 0 bases from V and 6 bases from J; bases unmatched to any gene: 17. The CDR3 nucleotides read TGTGCCACCAGCAGAGATAGAGGATCGGTTGGAGGGGGCTCTCAGCCCCAGCATTTT. Translating gives CATSRDRGSVGGGSQPQHF.

This sequence joins TRBV5-1 and TRBJ2-2, with 7 bases identical to TRBD1. V lost 8 bases to trimming and J lost 1 base; unmatched junction nucleotides: 2. The V gene's germline CDR1 is SGHRS and CDR2 YFSETQ. The CDR3 sequence is 13 residues long. This chain's CDR3 is CASGQENTGELFF. Written as DNA, the CDR3 is TGCGCCAGTGGACAGGAGAACACCGGGGAGCTGTTTTTT.

This clone was found once. The V gene is TRBV6-5, the J gene TRBJ1-2; maybe TRBD1 (5 bases). In germline, CDR1 is MNHEY, CDR2 SVGAGI. With 2 bases removed from V and 8 bases from J, the gap between germline ends came to 12 bases. The CDR3 contains 13 residues. The DNA of the CDR3 is TGTGCCAGCAGTTACGATTGGGGGAGAGGCTACACCTTC. Translation gives CASSYDWGRGYTF.

The chain joins TRBV28 to TRBJ1-5; 8 positions agree with TRBD1. Germline loops: CDR1 MDHEN, CDR2 SYDVKM. The length of the CDR3 is 14 residues. V trimming: 5 bases; J trimming: 4 bases; junction bases outside the gene matches: 4. CDR3 DNA: TGTGCCAGCAGTACCACAGGGGGGAATCAGCCCCAGCATTTT. This codes for CASSTTGGNQPQHF.

This clone was detected once. The V and J genes are TRBV6-5 and TRBJ2-7; D perhaps matches TRBD2 (5 bases). The germline V and J ends were trimmed by 5 bases and 0 bases, with 8 bases remaining between them. The CDR3 totals 13 residues. The germline V gene encodes CDR1 MNHEY and CDR2 SVGAGI. The CDR3 sequence: CASSPRDSYEQYV. The CDR3 nucleotides are TGTGCCAGCAGTCCCCGGGACTCCTACGAGCAGTACGTC.

The V call is TRBV3-1 (or the pseudogene TRBV3-2), the J call TRBJ2-5, with D unresolved. V shed 2 bases and J shed 3 bases, with 13 bases lying between them. There are 15 residues in the CDR3. CDR1 LGHDT and CDR2 YNNKEL come from the germline V gene (reference sequence). In DNA form, the CDR3 reads TGTGCCAGCAGCCAACCCCACTCTGGAGAAGAGACCCAGTACTTC. Amino acid sequence: CASSQPHSGEETQYF.

This sequence joins TRBV7-2 and TRBJ2-1; D not certain. The CDR3 is 12 amino acids. V was cut by 5 bases and J by 9 bases, with 11 bases left in between. Germline CDR1 SGHTA, CDR2 FQGNSA. As DNA, the CDR3 is TGTGCCAGCAGCATCCCGGGTCTTGAGCAGTTCTTC. Amino acids: CASSIPGLEQFF.

J is TRBJ1-2 and V is TRBV10-3; D is unresolved. The CDR3 sequence is 14 residues long. Trimming left V 3 bases short and J 0 bases short, with 8 bases between. Germline CDR1 is ENHRY and CDR2 is SYGVKD. The CDR3 region is CAISELRTNYGYTF. For the CDR3, the DNA is TGTGCCATCAGTGAACTCAGGACTAACTATGGCTACACCTTC.

This clone was observed a single time. This rearrangement joins TRBV12-5 to TRBJ1-4; 7 positions match TRBD1. The CDR3 consists of 16 residues. Trimming cost V 5 bases and J 5 bases; bases outside gene matches: 11. The germline CDR1 and CDR2 sequences are LGHNT and FRNRAP. The CDR3 reads CASGILSTGRNEKLFF. CDR3 in DNA: TGTGCTAGTGGTATACTCTCGACAGGGAGGAATGAAAAACTGTTTTTT.

The genes are TRBV6-5 and TRBJ1-6; no clear D gene. Trimming pared 6 bases from V and 6 bases from J, leaving 12 bases between. The CDR3 runs to 14 residues. Germline values: CDR1 MNHEY, CDR2 SVGAGI. The CDR3 reads CASRPWGGNSPLHF. The DNA for the CDR3 is TGTGCCAGCAGGCCCTGGGGTGGTAATTCACCCCTCCACTTT.

The J gene is TRBJ1-1, the V gene TRBV5-6, with D perhaps matching TRBD1 (5 bases). Trimming shortened V by 6 bases and J by 4 bases, and 16 bases separated the two germline ends. Germline V gives CDR1 SGHDT, CDR2 YYEEEE. This CDR3 has 14 amino acids. The DNA of the CDR3 is TGTGCCAGCAACCTGTGGGGGAGAACCACTGAAGCTTTCTTT. Its protein is CASNLWGRTTEAFF.

This chain links TRBV12-5 with TRBJ2-5; 8 nucleotides match TRBD1. Germline assignment: CDR1 LGHNT and CDR2 FRNRAP. After removal of 1 base from V and 5 bases from J, the junction contained 9 bases not matched to a gene. The CDR3 is 16 residues long. The CDR3 spells CASGLGDRGRGETQYF. The CDR3 DNA sequence: TGTGCTAGTGGTTTGGGCGACAGGGGTCGAGGGGAGACCCAGTACTTC.

The sample holds a few counts of this clone. The DNA for the CDR3 is TGTGCCAGCAGTGAAGTCCGGAACTACGAGCAGTACGTC. Encoded protein: CASSEVRNYEQYV. The rearrangement joins TRBV6-1 to TRBJ2-7, with D uncertain. Germline CDR1 is MNHNS and CDR2 is SASEGT. The germline V and J ends were trimmed by 1 base and 3 bases, with 7 bases remaining between them. This CDR3 is built from 13 residues.

The V and J genes are TRBV5-6 and TRBJ1-6; 8 nucleotides line up with TRBD1. The CDR3 is made up of 17 amino acids. V was pared by 4 bases and J by 7 bases, with 13 bases of the junction left unmatched. Germline V lookup: CDR1 SGHDT, CDR2 YYEEEE. The CDR3 loop reads CASSHGGQGASNSPLHF. The CDR3 nucleotides read TGTGCCAGCAGCCATGGGGGTCAGGGGGCGTCGAATTCACCCCTCCACTTT.

The chain has TRBV4-2 and TRBJ2-3; 8 nucleotides agree with TRBD2. CDR1 is LGHNA, CDR2 YNFKEQ, per germline. The V gene end was trimmed by 0 bases and the J gene end by 4 bases; junction bases not matched to a gene: 6. This CDR3 contains 16 residues. The CDR3 reads CASSQDAGGVADTQYF. For the CDR3, the DNA is TGTGCCAGCAGCCAAGACGCGGGGGGTGTGGCAGATACGCAGTATTTT.

This clone was seen a handful of times. Germline and junction disagree at one end, which may indicate a read error. The chain carries TRBV27 and TRBJ1-1; the match to TRBD1 covers 7 bases. The CDR3 covers 15 residues. The germline V gene encodes CDR1 MNHEY and CDR2 SMNVEV (reference sequence). The CDR3 region has the DNA TGTGCCAGCAGTCTATCAGGGGGGTGGAACACTGAAGCTTTCTTT. Its protein is CASSLSGGWNTEAFF.

The chain is built from TRBV28 and TRBJ2-5, with D perhaps matching TRBD2 (5 bases). Trimming pared 6 bases from V and 4 bases from J, leaving 9 bases between. The CDR3 consists of 12 residues. Germline CDR1 and CDR2: MDHEN and SYDVKM. CDR3 nucleotide sequence: TGTGCCAGCAGCGTAGCGACAGAGACCCAGTACTTC. Its protein is CASSVATETQYF.

In nucleotides, the CDR3 is TGCGCCACCTCTGGAGGGGGACAGGGGTATGGCTACACCTTC. Protein product: CATSGGGQGYGYTF. The chain employs TRBV5-1 and TRBJ1-2; TRBD1 matches 10 bases. Germline V gene lookup returns CDR1 SGHRS and CDR2 YFSETQ. This CDR3 region has 14 residues. V lost 9 bases and J lost 5; bases outside the gene matches: 10.

The chain joins TRBV6-5 to TRBJ1-1, with D possibly matching TRBD1 (6 bases). The CDR3 covers 14 residues. Trimming shortened V by 0 bases and J by 5 bases, and 10 bases separated the two germline ends. Germline CDR1 is MNHEY and CDR2 is SVGAGI. DNA for the CDR3: TGTGCCAGCAGTTACTCGTACAGGGAAACTGAAGCTTTCTTT. It specifies CASSYSYRETEAFF.

This clone was detected only a few times. The rearrangement uses TRBV5-6 and TRBJ1-6, with TRBD1 matching 9 bases. This CDR3 comprises 15 residues. The V segment lost 4 bases and the J segment 5 bases; nucleotides outside the gene matches: 4. Germline CDR1 SGHDT, CDR2 YYEEEE. CDR3 sequence reads: CASSVGDRDNSPLHF. Here the CDR3 DNA reads TGTGCCAGCAGCGTGGGGGACAGGGATAATTCACCCCTCCACTTT.

This clone occurred once. The chain recombines TRBV7-8 with TRBJ2-2; possible D gene TRBD1, 6 bases. Germline CDR1 and CDR2: SGHVS and FQNEAQ. The germline V and J ends were trimmed by 0 bases and 6 bases, with 11 bases remaining between them. CDR3 length equals 15 residues. For the CDR3, the DNA is TGTGCCAGCAGCTTAGCGGGCCAGGGGTCCGGGGAGCTGTTTTTT. It yields the protein CASSLAGQGSGELFF.

This chain joins TRBV12-5 and TRBJ2-2; the D is unclear. CDR1 and CDR2 (germline): LGHNT, FRNRAP. The CDR3 runs 13 residues. Trimming left V 5 bases short and J 1 base short, with 5 bases between. DNA of the CDR3: TGTGCTAGTGGTCCCGGGAACACCGGGGAGCTGTTTTTT. This translates into CASGPGNTGELFF.

The chain couples TRBV6-2 or TRBV6-3 to TRBJ1-6; 11 bases map to TRBD1. Germline V gene data show CDR1 as MNHEY and CDR2 as SVGEGT. Trimming took 2 bases from V and 10 from J; bases not matched to a gene: 4. The CDR3 runs to 15 residues. Here the CDR3 reads CASSYLDRGQSPLHF. CDR3 sequence (DNA): TGTGCCAGCAGTTACCTGGACAGGGGGCAATCACCCCTCCACTTT.

The rearrangement links TRBV2 to TRBJ2-3; 10 bases agree with TRBD2. CDR3 length: 14 residues. After removal of 10 bases from V and 4 bases from J, the junction contained 8 bases not matched to a gene. The germline V gene encodes CDR1 SNHLY and CDR2 FYNNEI. The CDR3 reads CATAGLAKADTQYF. In DNA form, the CDR3 reads TGTGCCACCGCGGGACTAGCGAAGGCAGATACGCAGTATTTT.

The rearrangement joins TRBV12-2 to TRBJ1-2. TRBV12-2 is termed a pseudogene. The CDR3 runs 14 residues. The CDR3 sequence: CASRLEGIDYGYTF. In nucleotides, the CDR3 is TGTGCAAGTCGCTTGGAGGGTATAGACTATGGCTACACCTTC.